The 24 T cell receptor beta chains below were found in one sample sequenced in a study of PD-L1 blockade in urothelial cancer. Data came from immunoSEQ multiplex PCR; TCRdb stores just in-frame clones and leaves some out. The data contain about 69,000 clones, 85% to 90% of them seen just once; the ten biggest clones take up 3.4%. Sequenced material: PBMCs, taken around atezolizumab (anti-PD-L1) treatment. The source of these receptors is a man aged 60 to 75 with urothelial cancer.

In DNA, the CDR3 is TGTGCCAGCAGTTACCTTGGGGACAGAAGGGGCTACACCTTC. This gives the protein CASSYLGDRRGYTF. J is TRBJ1-2 and V is TRBV6-5; 7 bases match TRBD1. J was trimmed by 8 bases and V by 2 bases; bases with no gene match: 8. Per the germline V gene, CDR1 is MNHEY and CDR2 is SVGAGI. The CDR3 has 14 amino acids.

The chain employs TRBV5-1 and TRBJ1-3; no clear D. The CDR3 consists of 14 residues. CDR1 and CDR2 from the germline V gene are SGHRS and YFSETQ. With 0 bases removed from V and 4 bases from J, the gap between germline ends came to 8 bases. The CDR3 loop is CASSLVSQGNTIYF. CDR3 sequence (DNA): TGCGCCAGCAGCTTGGTCTCCCAGGGAAACACCATATATTTT.

V and J are TRBV5-1 and TRBJ2-2; D may be TRBD2 (6 bases). This CDR3 is built from 15 residues. The germline V gene has CDR1 SGHRS and CDR2 YFSETQ. V was cut by 1 base and J by 7 bases, with 14 bases left in between. This CDR3 reads CASSLLEGAGGELFF. CDR3 sequence (DNA): TGCGCCAGCAGCTTGTTAGAGGGAGCGGGCGGGGAGCTGTTTTTT.

The chain combines TRBV19 with TRBJ2-2; possibly TRBD2 for D (7 bases). The V and J ends lost 10 bases and 4 bases respectively, with 16 bases between them. The CDR3 covers 14 residues. CDR1 is LNHDA and CDR2 is SQIVND in the germline V gene (reference sequence). For the CDR3, the DNA is TGTGCCACCCAGGGGAGGGTTGCCACCGGGGAGCTGTTTTTT. Amino acids: CATQGRVATGELFF.

V and J are TRBV5-6 and TRBJ2-7; D possibly corresponds to TRBD2 (6 bases). Germline CDR1 and CDR2: SGHDT and YYEEEE. Trimming removed 0 bases from V and 2 bases from J, with 15 bases in between. This CDR3 is 16 amino acids long. Here the CDR3 reads CASSLAGGGGTYEQYF. The CDR3, as DNA: TGTGCCAGCAGCTTGGCCGGTGGGGGAGGCACCTACGAGCAGTACTTC.

The rearrangement links TRBV29-1 to TRBJ2-2, with unresolved D. Germline assignment: CDR1 SQVTM and CDR2 ANQGSEA. Trimming removed 0 bases from V and 9 bases from J, with 8 bases in between. This CDR3 has 12 amino acids. The chain's CDR3 is CSVEDRSRELFF. CDR3 nucleotides: TGCAGCGTTGAAGATCGGTCCAGGGAGCTGTTTTTT.

The chain recombines TRBV28 with TRBJ2-2, with TRBD1 matching 7 bases. Germline trimming cut 8 bases from V and 5 bases from J; bases unmatched to any gene: 8. The CDR3 sequence is 14 residues long. Germline lookup yields CDR1 MDHEN and CDR2 SYDVKM. CDR3 region: CASQAGGKTGELFF. The CDR3 DNA reads TGTGCCAGCCAGGCAGGGGGTAAGACCGGGGAGCTGTTTTTT.

The V gene is TRBV28, the J gene TRBJ2-3; D is unresolved. The CDR3 is 13 residues long. V gave up 9 bases and J gave up 0 bases, with 10 bases separating them. Germline V gene data show CDR1 as MDHEN and CDR2 as SYDVKM. This CDR3 reads CASLTTSTDTQYF. The CDR3, as DNA: TGTGCCAGTCTTACGACTAGCACAGATACGCAGTATTTT.

This clone was counted between two and nine times. The chain couples TRBV5-1 to TRBJ2-3; the D gene is possibly TRBD2 (5 bases). The CDR3 loop spans 13 amino acids. Between the trimmed V and J ends, which lost 2 bases and 6 bases, there was a span of 10 bases. Per the germline V gene, CDR1 is SGHRS and CDR2 is YFSETQ. CDR3 residues: CASSFPGLDTQYF. The CDR3 DNA sequence: TGCGCCAGCAGCTTCCCGGGATTGGATACGCAGTATTTT.

V is TRBV6-5 and J is TRBJ2-7, with TRBD1 as a possible D gene (6 bases). V lost 5 bases and J 0 bases, leaving 11 bases between the germline ends. Germline V gives CDR1 MNHEY, CDR2 SVGAGI. The CDR3 is 14 amino acids. For the CDR3, the DNA is TGTGCCAGCAGTCGGGACACGGGCTCCTACGAGCAGTACTTC. Amino acids: CASSRDTGSYEQYF.

This chain connects TRBV19 to TRBJ2-1, with TRBD1 identical over 7 bases. V gave up 4 bases and J gave up 0 bases; unmatched junction bases: 12. The CDR3 is made up of 18 amino acids. Germline CDR1 is LNHDA and CDR2 is SQIVND (reference sequence). The CDR3 loop reads CASSTRRQGQSSYNEQFF. In DNA form, the CDR3 reads TGTGCCAGTAGTACCCGGAGACAGGGCCAAAGCTCCTACAATGAGCAGTTCTTC.

The V and J genes are TRBV11-2 and TRBJ1-2; 9 nucleotides match TRBD1. CDR1 SGHAT and CDR2 FQNNGV come from the germline V gene. The CDR3 covers 16 residues. The V segment lost 5 bases and the J segment 6 bases; nucleotides outside the gene matches: 13. Here the CDR3 reads CASSQTTGTGPNGYTF. The DNA of the CDR3 is TGTGCCAGCAGCCAAACAACCGGGACAGGGCCTAATGGCTACACCTTC.

V gene TRBV4-3 combines with J gene TRBJ2-2; TRBD1 matches at 8 bases. Germline V gene sequence: CDR1 LGHNA, CDR2 YSLEER. V dropped 4 bases and J dropped 6; count of bases not matched to a gene: 7. The CDR3 has 15 residues. The CDR3 protein is CASSPTGVIAGELFF. The DNA of the CDR3 is TGCGCCAGCAGCCCGACAGGGGTAATCGCCGGGGAGCTGTTTTTT.

This clone is a singleton in its sample. The chain joins TRBV11-2 to TRBJ2-5; 12 nucleotides line up with TRBD1. J gave up 4 bases and V 5 bases, and 5 bases lay outside the gene matches. The germline CDR1 and CDR2 sequences are SGHAT and FQNNGV. This CDR3 contains 15 residues. The CDR3 DNA follows: TGTGCCAGCAGCCAGGGACAGGGGGCAGCAGAGACCCAGTACTTC. It encodes CASSQGQGAAETQYF.

In this sample, this clone turned up once. The chain links TRBV6-1 to TRBJ1-5, with 9 bases fitting TRBD1. The germline CDR1 and CDR2 sequences are MNHNS and SASEGT. The CDR3 extends over 17 amino acids. Losses at the gene ends were 2 bases for V and 0 bases for J; bases not matched to a gene: 5. CDR3 sequence: CASSEWTGANSNQPQHF. CDR3 DNA sequence: TGTGCCAGCAGTGAATGGACAGGGGCAAATAGCAATCAGCCCCAGCATTTT.

The chain carries TRBV6-5 and TRBJ2-7; D may be TRBD1 (6 bases). The germline V gene has CDR1 MNHEY and CDR2 SVGAGI. This CDR3 comprises 13 residues. V was cut by 5 bases and J by 7 bases, with 15 bases left in between. The CDR3 loop reads CASSTIRGREQYF. The CDR3 DNA reads TGTGCCAGCAGTACAATTAGGGGGAGAGAGCAGTACTTC.

This clone was seen a single time. The chain combines TRBV28 with TRBJ1-2; possible D gene TRBD1, 5 bases. Germline CDR1 reads MDHEN; CDR2 reads SYDVKM. V lost 6 bases, J lost 7 bases, and 24 bases lay in between. The CDR3 sequence is 16 residues long. CDR3 nucleotide sequence: TGTGCCAGCAGCCCCCGGGGGACGGGGAGCTTTCGTGGCTACACCTTC. This translates into CASSPRGTGSFRGYTF.

DNA for the CDR3: TGTGCCAGTAGTTCCGGGTCGTCTGGCAAAAACATTCAGTACTTC. Its protein product is CASSSGSSGKNIQYF. This chain uses TRBV19 with TRBJ2-4; D is uncertain. There are 15 residues in the CDR3. Germline CDR1 LNHDA, CDR2 SQIVND (reference sequence). Between the trimmed V and J ends, which lost 5 bases and 3 bases, there was a span of 14 bases.

The chain carries TRBV11-2 and TRBJ1-5; 7 nucleotides match TRBD1. The J segment lost 5 bases and the V segment lost 0 bases, leaving 13 bases of the junction unmatched. This CDR3 region has 18 residues. The germline gives CDR1 SGHAT, CDR2 FQNNGV. The CDR3: CASSLDNGDRLLHQPQHF. The CDR3 nucleotides read TGTGCCAGCAGCTTAGATAACGGGGACAGACTTCTCCATCAGCCCCAGCATTTT.

The chain is built from TRBV27 and TRBJ2-1, with 8 bases that match TRBD2. Germline V gene lookup returns CDR1 MNHEY and CDR2 SMNVEV (reference sequence). The V and J ends lost 8 bases and 7 bases, in that order; junction bases with no gene match: 19. The CDR3 totals 17 residues. The CDR3 is CASGPGGSAGVGNEQFF. In nucleotides, the CDR3 is TGTGCCAGCGGACCTGGTGGTTCAGCGGGAGTAGGGAATGAGCAGTTCTTC.

This chain uses TRBV5-1 with TRBJ2-1; 9 bases agree with TRBD1. In germline, CDR1 is SGHRS, CDR2 YFSETQ. The CDR3 sequence is 14 residues long. Trimming removed 1 base from V and 7 bases from J; junction bases left unmatched: 3. The DNA for the CDR3 is TGCGCCAGCAGCTTGATGGGACAGGGAAATGAGCAGTTCTTC. Protein: CASSLMGQGNEQFF.

V usage is TRBV7-2 and J usage is TRBJ2-7, with 7 nucleotides matching TRBD2. Germline lookup yields CDR1 SGHTA and CDR2 FQGNSA. Trimming removed 4 bases from V and 1 base from J; junction bases left unmatched: 4. The CDR3 runs 14 residues. CDR3 in amino acids: CASSSWEGSYEQYF. The CDR3, as DNA: TGTGCCAGCAGCTCCTGGGAGGGTTCCTACGAGCAGTACTTC.

This chain uses TRBV27 with TRBJ2-7, with TRBD2 matching over 14 bases. The V and J ends lost 4 bases and 6 bases, in that order; junction bases with no gene match: 5. Germline V CDR1 and CDR2: MNHEY, SMNVEV (reference sequence). The CDR3 has 15 amino acids. The CDR3 is CASSSGTSGSTEQYF. For the CDR3, the DNA is TGTGCCAGCAGTTCCGGGACTAGCGGGAGTACCGAGCAGTACTTC.

The chain employs TRBV27 and TRBJ2-7, with 8 bases fitting TRBD2. The length of the CDR3 is 14 residues. The germline V gene has CDR1 MNHEY and CDR2 SMNVEV (reference sequence). Trimming cost V 3 bases and J 10 bases; bases outside gene matches: 11. The CDR3 DNA reads TGTGCCAGCAGTTTGACAGCGGGAGATTATCGACAGTACTTC. Protein product: CASSLTAGDYRQYF.